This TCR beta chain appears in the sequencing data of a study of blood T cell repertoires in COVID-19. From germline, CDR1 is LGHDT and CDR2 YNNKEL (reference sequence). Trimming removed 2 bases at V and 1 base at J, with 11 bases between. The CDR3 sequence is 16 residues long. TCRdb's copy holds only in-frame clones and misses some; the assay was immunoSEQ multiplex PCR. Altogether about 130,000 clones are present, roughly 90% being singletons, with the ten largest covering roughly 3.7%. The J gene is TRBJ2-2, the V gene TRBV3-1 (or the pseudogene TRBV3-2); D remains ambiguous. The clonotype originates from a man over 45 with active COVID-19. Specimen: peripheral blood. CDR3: CASSQLPGGNTGELFF. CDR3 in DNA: TGTGCCAGCAGCCAACTCCCGGGTGGGAACACCGGGGAGCTGTTTTTT.